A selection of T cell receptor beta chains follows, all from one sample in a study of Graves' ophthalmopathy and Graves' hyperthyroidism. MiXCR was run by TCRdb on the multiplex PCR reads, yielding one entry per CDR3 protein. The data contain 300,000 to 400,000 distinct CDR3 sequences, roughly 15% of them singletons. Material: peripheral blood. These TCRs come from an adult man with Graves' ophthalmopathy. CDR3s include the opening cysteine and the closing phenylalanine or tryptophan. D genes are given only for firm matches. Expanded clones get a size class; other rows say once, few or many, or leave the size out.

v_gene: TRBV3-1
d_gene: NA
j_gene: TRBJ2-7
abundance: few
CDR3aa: CASSQDIQGSTYEQYF
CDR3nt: TGTGCCAGCAGCCAAGATATACAGGGCAGCACCTACGAGCAGTACTTC

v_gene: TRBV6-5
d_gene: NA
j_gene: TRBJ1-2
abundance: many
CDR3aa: CASSYPGSDYGCTF
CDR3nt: TGTGCCAGCAGTTATCCGGGGTCCGACTATGGCTGCACCTTC

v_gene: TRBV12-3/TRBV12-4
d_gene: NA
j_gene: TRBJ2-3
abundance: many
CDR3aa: CASAWALTDTQYF
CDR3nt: TGTGCCAGCGCGTGGGCTTTGACAGATACGCAGTATTTT

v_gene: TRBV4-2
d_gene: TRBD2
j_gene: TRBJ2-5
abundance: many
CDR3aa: CASSQGGQLAGERETQYF
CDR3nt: TGTGCCAGCAGCCAAGGGGGACAGCTAGCGGGAGAGAGGGAGACCCAGTACTTC

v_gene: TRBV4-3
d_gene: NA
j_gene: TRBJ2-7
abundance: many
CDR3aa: CASSPGRAGFYEQYF
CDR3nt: TGCGCCAGCAGCCCCGGTCGGGCGGGGTTCTACGAGCAGTACTTC

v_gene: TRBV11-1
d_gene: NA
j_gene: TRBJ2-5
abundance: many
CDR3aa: CASSPGWRQETQYF
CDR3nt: TGTGCCAGCAGCCCAGGTTGGAGGCAAGAGACCCAGTACTTC

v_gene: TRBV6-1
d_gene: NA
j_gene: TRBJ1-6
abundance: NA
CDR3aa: CASQDGGQPLHF
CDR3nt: TGTGCCAGTCAGGACGGCGGACAACCCCTCCACTTT

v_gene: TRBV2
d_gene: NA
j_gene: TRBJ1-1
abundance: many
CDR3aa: CASSEDTTTEAFF
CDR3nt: TGTGCCAGCAGTGAGGATACAACCACTGAAGCTTTCTTT

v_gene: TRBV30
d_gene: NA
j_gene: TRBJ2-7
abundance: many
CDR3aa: CAWSVRTRPYEQYF
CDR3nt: TGTGCCTGGAGTGTAAGGACCCGGCCCTACGAGCAGTACTTC

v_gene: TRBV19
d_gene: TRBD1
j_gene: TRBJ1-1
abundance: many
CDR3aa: CASSSPGQPATEAFF
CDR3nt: TGTGCCAGTAGTTCGCCGGGACAGCCGGCCACTGAAGCTTTCTTT

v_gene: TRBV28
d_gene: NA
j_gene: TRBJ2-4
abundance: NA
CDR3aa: CASSLGQPLAKNIQYF
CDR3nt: TGTGCCAGCAGTTTGGGGCAACCCCTAGCCAAAAACATTCAGTACTTC

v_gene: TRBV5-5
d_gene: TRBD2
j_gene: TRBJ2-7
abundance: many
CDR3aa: CASRGSTSGSSHEQYF
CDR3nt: TGTGCCAGCAGGGGATCTACTAGCGGGAGTTCACACGAGCAGTACTTC

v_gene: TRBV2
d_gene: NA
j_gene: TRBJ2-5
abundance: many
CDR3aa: CASSKGEQETQYF
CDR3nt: TGTGCCAGCAGTAAGGGGGAACAAGAGACCCAGTACTTC

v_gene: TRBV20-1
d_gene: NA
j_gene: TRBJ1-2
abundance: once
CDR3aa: CSASRPDKHYGYTF
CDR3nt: TGCAGTGCTAGCCGCCCAGACAAACACTATGGCTACACCTTC

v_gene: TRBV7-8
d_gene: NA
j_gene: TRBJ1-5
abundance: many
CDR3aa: CASSLGRISNQPQHF
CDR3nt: TGTGCCAGCAGCTTAGGCCGAATAAGCAATCAGCCCCAGCATTTT

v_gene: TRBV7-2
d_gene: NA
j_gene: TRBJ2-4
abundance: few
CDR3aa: CASSLTDSPYYTKNIQYF
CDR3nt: TGTGCCAGCAGCTTAACGGACAGCCCCTACTATACCAAAAACATTCAGTACTTC

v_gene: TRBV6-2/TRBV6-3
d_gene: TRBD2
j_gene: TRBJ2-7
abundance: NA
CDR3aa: CASRATSAGVDEQYF
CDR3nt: TGTGCCAGCAGGGCTACCTCGGCGGGAGTGGACGAGCAGTACTTC